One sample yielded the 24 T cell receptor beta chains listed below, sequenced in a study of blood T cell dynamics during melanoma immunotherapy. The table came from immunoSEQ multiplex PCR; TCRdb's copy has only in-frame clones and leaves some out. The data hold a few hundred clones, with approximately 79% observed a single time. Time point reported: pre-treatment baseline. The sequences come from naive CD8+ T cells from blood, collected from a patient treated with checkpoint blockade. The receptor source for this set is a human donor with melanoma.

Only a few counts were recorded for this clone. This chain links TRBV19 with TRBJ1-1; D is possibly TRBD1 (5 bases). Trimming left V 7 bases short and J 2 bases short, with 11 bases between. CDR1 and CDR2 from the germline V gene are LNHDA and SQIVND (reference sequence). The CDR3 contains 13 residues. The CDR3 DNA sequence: TGTGCCAGTAAAGGGGTGATTAACACTGAAGCTTTCTTT. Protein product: CASKGVINTEAFF. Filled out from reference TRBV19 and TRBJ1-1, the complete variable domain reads DGGITQSPKYLFRKEGQNVTLSCEQNLNHDAMYWYRQDPGQGLRLIYYSQIVNDFQKGDIAEGYSVSREKKESFPLTVTSAQKNPTAFYLCASKGVINTEAFFGQGTRLTVV.

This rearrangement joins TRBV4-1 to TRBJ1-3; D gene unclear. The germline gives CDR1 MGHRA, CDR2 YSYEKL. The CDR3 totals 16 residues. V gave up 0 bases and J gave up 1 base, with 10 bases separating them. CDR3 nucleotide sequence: TGCGCCAGCAGCCAAGATAGGGAAGGGTCTGGAAACACCATATATTTT. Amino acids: CASSQDREGSGNTIYF.

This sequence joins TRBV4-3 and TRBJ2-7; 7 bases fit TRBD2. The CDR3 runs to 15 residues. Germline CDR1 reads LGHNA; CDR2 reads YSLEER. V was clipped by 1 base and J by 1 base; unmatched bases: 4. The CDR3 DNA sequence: TGCGCCAGCAGCCAAGGAACCGGGGGGTCCTACGAGCAGTACTTC. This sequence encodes CASSQGTGGSYEQYF.

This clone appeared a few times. CDR3 sequence reads: CASSPRQSYEQYF. In nucleotides, the CDR3 is TGTGCCAGCAGCCCCCGACAGTCCTACGAGCAGTACTTC. V usage is TRBV7-9 and J usage is TRBJ2-7; D is perhaps TRBD1 (5 bases). The germline V and J ends were trimmed by 5 bases and 1 base, with 9 bases remaining between them. The CDR3 length is 13 residues. Germline lookup yields CDR1 SEHNR and CDR2 FQNEAQ (reference sequence). Variable domain in full (rest from reference TRBV7-9 and TRBJ2-7): DTGVSQNPRHKITKRGQNVTFRCDPISEHNRLYWYRQTLGQGPEFLTYFQNEAQLEKSRLLSDRFSAERPKGSFSTLEIQRTEQGDSAMYLCASSPRQSYEQYFGPGTRLTVT.

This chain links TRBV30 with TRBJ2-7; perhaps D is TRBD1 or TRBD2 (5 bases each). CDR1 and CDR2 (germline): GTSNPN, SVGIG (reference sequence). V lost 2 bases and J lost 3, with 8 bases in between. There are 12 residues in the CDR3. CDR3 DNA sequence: TGTGCCTGGAGTCTGGGGGTCTACGAGCAGTACTTC. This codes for CAWSLGVYEQYF. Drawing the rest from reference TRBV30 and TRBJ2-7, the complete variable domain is SQTIHQWPATLVQPVGSPLSLECTVEGTSNPNLYWYRQAAGRGLQLLFYSVGIGQISSEVPQNLSASRPQDRQFILSSKKLLLSDSGFYLCAWSLGVYEQYFGPGTRLTVT.

The CDR3 region has the DNA TGCAGCGTGATGACAGGGCAAAGCTATGGCTACACCTTC. Encoded protein: CSVMTGQSYGYTF. The rearrangement uses TRBV29-1 and TRBJ1-2; 7 positions agree with TRBD1. Per the germline V gene, CDR1 is SQVTM and CDR2 is ANQGSEA. The length of the CDR3 is 13 residues. V shed 6 bases and J 4 bases; nucleotides not matched to a gene: 8.

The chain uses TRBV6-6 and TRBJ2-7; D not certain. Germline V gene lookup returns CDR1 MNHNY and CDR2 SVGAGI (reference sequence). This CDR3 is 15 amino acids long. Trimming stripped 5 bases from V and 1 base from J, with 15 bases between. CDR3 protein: CASSTLTEASYEQYF. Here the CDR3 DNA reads TGTGCCAGCAGTACCCTGACGGAAGCTTCCTACGAGCAGTACTTC.

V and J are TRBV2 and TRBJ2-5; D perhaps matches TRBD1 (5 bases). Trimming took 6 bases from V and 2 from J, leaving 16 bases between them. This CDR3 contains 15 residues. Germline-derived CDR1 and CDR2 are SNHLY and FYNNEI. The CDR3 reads CASSPSKTEQETQYF. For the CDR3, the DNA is TGTGCCAGCAGCCCTAGTAAGACAGAGCAAGAGACCCAGTACTTC.

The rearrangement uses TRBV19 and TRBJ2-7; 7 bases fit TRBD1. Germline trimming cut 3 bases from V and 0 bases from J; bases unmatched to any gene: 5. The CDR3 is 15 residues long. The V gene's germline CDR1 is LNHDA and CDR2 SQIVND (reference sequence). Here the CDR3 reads CASSIGDRVSYEQYF. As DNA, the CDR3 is TGTGCCAGTAGTATCGGGGACAGAGTCTCCTACGAGCAGTACTTC.

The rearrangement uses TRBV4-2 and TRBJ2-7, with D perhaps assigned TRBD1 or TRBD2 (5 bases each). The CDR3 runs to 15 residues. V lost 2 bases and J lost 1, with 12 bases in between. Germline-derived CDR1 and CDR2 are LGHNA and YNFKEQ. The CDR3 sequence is CASSQLDTGSYEQYF. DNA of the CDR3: TGTGCCAGCAGCCAACTGGACACGGGATCCTACGAGCAGTACTTC.

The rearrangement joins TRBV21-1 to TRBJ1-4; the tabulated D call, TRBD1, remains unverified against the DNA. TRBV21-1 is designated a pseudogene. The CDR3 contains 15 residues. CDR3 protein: CASSKARQGGEKLFF. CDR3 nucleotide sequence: TGTGCCAGCAGCAAAGCCCGACAGGGCGGCGAAAAACTGTTTTTT.

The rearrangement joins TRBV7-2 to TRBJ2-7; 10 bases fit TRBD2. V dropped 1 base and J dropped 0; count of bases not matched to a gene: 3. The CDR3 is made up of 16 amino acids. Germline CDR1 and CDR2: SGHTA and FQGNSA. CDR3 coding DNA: TGTGCCAGCAGCTTAGGGCCTAGCGGGAGCTCCTACGAGCAGTACTTC. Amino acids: CASSLGPSGSSYEQYF.

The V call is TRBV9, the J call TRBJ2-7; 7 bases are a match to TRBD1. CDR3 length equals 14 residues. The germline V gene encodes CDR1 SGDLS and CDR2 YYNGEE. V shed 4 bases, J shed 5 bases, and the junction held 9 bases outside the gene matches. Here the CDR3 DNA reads TGTGCCAGCAGCCCCCGACAGGGCCAGGACGAGCAGTACTTC. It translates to CASSPRQGQDEQYF.

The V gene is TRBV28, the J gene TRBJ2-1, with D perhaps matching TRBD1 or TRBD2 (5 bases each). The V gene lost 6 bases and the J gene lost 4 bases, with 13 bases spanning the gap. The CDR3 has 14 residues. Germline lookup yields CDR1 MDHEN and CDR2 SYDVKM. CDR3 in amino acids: CASRTRGPYNEQFF. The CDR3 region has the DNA TGTGCCAGCAGGACCCGGGGCCCTTACAATGAGCAGTTCTTC.

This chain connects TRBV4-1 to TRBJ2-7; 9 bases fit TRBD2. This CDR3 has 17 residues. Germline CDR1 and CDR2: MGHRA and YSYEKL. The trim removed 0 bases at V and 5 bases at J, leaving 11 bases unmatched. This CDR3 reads CASSQEGRGGSADEQYF. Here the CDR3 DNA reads TGCGCCAGCAGCCAAGAAGGGCGGGGGGGCTCCGCCGACGAGCAGTACTTC.

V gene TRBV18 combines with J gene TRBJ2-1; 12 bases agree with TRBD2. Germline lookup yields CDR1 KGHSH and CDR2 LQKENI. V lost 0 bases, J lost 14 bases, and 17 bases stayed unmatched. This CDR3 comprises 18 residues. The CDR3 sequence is CASSPPSPRLAGEVLEFF. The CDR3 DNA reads TGTGCCAGCTCACCACCGAGCCCCCGACTAGCGGGAGAGGTTTTGGAGTTCTTC.

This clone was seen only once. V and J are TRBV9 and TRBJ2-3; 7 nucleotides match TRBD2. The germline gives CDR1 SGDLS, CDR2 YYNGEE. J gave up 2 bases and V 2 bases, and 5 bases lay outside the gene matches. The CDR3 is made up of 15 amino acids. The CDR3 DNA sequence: TGTGCCAGCAGCGTGAGCGGGACCCTCACAGATACGCAGTATTTT. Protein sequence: CASSVSGTLTDTQYF.

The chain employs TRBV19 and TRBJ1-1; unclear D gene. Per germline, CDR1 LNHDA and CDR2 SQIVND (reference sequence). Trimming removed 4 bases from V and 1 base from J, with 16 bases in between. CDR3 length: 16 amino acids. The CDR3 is CASSRSRAAWNTEAFF. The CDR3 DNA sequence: TGTGCCAGTAGTAGGTCAAGGGCGGCGTGGAACACTGAAGCTTTCTTT.

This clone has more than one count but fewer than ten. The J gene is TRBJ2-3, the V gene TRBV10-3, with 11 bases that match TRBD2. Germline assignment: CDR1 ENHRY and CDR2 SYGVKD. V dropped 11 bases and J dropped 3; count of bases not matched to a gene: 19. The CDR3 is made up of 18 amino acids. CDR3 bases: TGTGCCGCCGGACCGGGGTTAGCGGGGGGGTCCTCTACAGATACGCAGTATTTT. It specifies CAAGPGLAGGSSTDTQYF.

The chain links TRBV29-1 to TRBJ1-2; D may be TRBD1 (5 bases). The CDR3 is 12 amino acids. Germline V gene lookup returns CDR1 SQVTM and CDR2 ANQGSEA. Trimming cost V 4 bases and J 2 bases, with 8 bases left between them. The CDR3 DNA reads TGCAGCGTTGTTTGGGGGAACTATGGCTACACCTTC. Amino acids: CSVVWGNYGYTF. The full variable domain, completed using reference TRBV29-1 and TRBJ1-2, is SAVISQKPSRDICQRGTSLTIQCQVDSQVTMMFWYRQQPGQSLTLIATANQGSEATYESGFVIDKFPISRPNLTFSTLTVSNMSPEDSSIYLCSVVWGNYGYTFGSGTRLTVV.

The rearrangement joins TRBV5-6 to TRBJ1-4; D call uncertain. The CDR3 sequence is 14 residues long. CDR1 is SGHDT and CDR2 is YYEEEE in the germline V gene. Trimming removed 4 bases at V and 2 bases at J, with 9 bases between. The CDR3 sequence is CASSLGNTNEKLFF. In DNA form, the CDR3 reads TGTGCCAGCAGCCTTGGTAACACTAATGAAAAACTGTTTTTT. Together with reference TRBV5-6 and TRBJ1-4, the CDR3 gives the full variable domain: DAGVTQSPTHLIKTRGQQVTLRCSPKSGHDTVSWYQQALGQGPQFIFQYYEEEERQRGNFPDRFSGHQFPNYSSELNVNALLLGDSALYLCASSLGNTNEKLFFGSGTQLSVL.

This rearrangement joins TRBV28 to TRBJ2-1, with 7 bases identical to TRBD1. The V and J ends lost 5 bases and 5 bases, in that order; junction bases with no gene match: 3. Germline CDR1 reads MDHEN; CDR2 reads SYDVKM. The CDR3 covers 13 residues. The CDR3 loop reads CASSIDRDNEQFF. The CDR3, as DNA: TGTGCCAGCAGTATCGACAGGGACAATGAGCAGTTCTTC.

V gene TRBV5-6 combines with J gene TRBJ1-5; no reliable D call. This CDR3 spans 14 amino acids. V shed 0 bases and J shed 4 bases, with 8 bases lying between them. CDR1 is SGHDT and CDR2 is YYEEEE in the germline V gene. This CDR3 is CASSLDPDNQPQHF. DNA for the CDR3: TGTGCCAGCAGCTTGGACCCGGATAATCAGCCCCAGCATTTT.

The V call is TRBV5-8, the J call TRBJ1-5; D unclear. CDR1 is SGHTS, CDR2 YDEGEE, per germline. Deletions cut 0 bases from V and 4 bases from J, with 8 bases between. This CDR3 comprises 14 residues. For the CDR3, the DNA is TGTGCCAGCAGCTTGGACCCGGATAATCAGCCCCAGCATTTT. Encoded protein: CASSLDPDNQPQHF. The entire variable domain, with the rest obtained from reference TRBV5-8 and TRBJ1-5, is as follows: EAGVTQSPTHLIKTRGQQATLRCSPISGHTSVYWYQQALGLGLQFLLWYDEGEERNRGNFPPRFSGRQFPNYSSELNVNALELEDSALYLCASSLDPDNQPQHFGDGTRLSIL.